The 14 T cell receptor beta chains below all came from one sample that was sequenced in a study. TCRdb reanalysed the 5' RACE reads using MiXCR and keeps one entry per CDR3 protein. Here the sample spans roughly 56,000 distinct CDR3 sequences, approximately 29% being singletons. The specimen sequenced was tumor-infiltrating naive CD4+ T cells sorted from the breast tumor. The sample's subset: naive CD4+ T cells, CD4+CD45RA+CD25-. All receptors come from a female donor with breast cancer.

V is TRBV7-8 and J is TRBJ2-7; D is undetermined. Germline lookup yields CDR1 SGHVS and CDR2 FQNEAQ. The CDR3 sequence is 12 residues long. V was clipped by 3 bases and J by 4 bases, with 7 bases between them. CDR3 coding DNA: TGTGCCAGCAGCTTGCAACCTTACGAGCAGTACTTC. Translation: CASSLQPYEQYF.

This clonotype was picked up a small number of times. The J gene is TRBJ2-1, the V gene TRBV7-3; 11 bases map to TRBD2. Losses at the gene ends were 5 bases for V and 6 bases for J; bases not matched to a gene: 9. Germline lookup yields CDR1 SGHTA and CDR2 FQGTGA. The CDR3 has 16 amino acids. The CDR3 region has the DNA TGTGCCAGCAGCCATTTAGCGGGGGGGCCGGGCAATGAGCAGTTCTTC. Translation: CASSHLAGGPGNEQFF.

A remark on this clonotype: Lacking the conserved final phenylalanine or tryptophan, this CDR3 likely reflects a read error. The V gene is TRBV20-1, the J gene TRBJ2-2; D may be TRBD1 (5 bases). This CDR3 spans 12 amino acids. With 3 bases removed from V and 5 bases from J, the gap between germline ends came to 7 bases. Per the germline V gene, CDR1 is DFQATT and CDR2 is SNEGSKA (reference sequence). The CDR3, as DNA: TGCAGTGCTAGCAGGGATACCGGGGAGCTGTTTCTT. Its protein is CSASRDTGELFL.

This clonotype was picked up a small number of times. One junction end does not reproduce the germline sequence, and a read error may be involved. This chain connects TRBV3-1 to TRBJ2-2; D ambiguous. The CDR3 covers 14 residues. Germline loops: CDR1 LGHDT, CDR2 YNNKEL (reference sequence). This CDR3 reads CTSSPRVNTGELFF. Written as DNA, the CDR3 is TGTACCAGCAGCCCTAGGGTGAACACCGGGGAGCTGTTTTTT. Full variable domain (rest looked up from reference TRBV3-1 and TRBJ2-2): DTAVSQTPKYLVTQMGNDKSIKCEQNLGHDTMYWYKQDSKKFLKIMFSYNNKELIINETVPNRFSPKSPDKAHLNLHINSLELGDSAVYFCTSSPRVNTGELFFGEGSRLTVL.

The rearrangement joins TRBV7-2 to TRBJ2-5, with D possibly TRBD2 on 5 matching bases. The CDR3 contains 12 residues. In germline, CDR1 is SGHTA, CDR2 FQGNSA. V shed 1 base and J shed 5 bases, with 5 bases lying between them. CDR3 amino acids: CASSLGRETQYF. DNA of the CDR3: TGTGCCAGCAGCTTAGGGAGGGAGACCCAGTACTTC.

This clonotype is labeled as medium-sized. This chain links TRBV28 with TRBJ1-1; 8 bases fit TRBD1. Unmatched junction bases numbered 6, after V lost 2 bases and J lost 10 bases. The CDR3 totals 13 residues. The germline V gene has CDR1 MDHEN and CDR2 SYDVKM. The CDR3 is CASSLGRGRGAFF. The CDR3, as DNA: TGTGCCAGCAGTTTAGGCAGGGGGCGCGGAGCTTTCTTT.

Comments on this clonotype: A much larger clone differs from this one at a single base, so this may be a read error. This likely comes from a read error, as the CDR3 has no conserved phenylalanine or tryptophan at its end. The genes are TRBV20-1 and TRBJ2-1, with TRBD1 identical over 7 bases. Trimming at V came to 3 bases and at J to 4 bases, leaving 6 bases not matched to a gene. The CDR3 extends over 14 amino acids. Looked up from germline, CDR1 is DFQATT and CDR2 is SNEGSKA (reference sequence). CDR3 in DNA: TGCAGTGCTAGGAACCGGGACAGATACAATGAGCAGTTCTCC. This codes for CSARNRDRYNEQFS.

The table lists this clonotype with a few counts. The chain combines TRBV4-1 with TRBJ2-1, with 11 bases lining up with TRBD2. The germline CDR1 and CDR2 sequences are MGHRA and YSYEKL. Trimming removed 2 bases from V and 8 bases from J; junction bases left unmatched: 8. The CDR3 consists of 16 residues. CDR3 loop: CASSQIAGGPGDEQFF. DNA of the CDR3: TGCGCCAGCAGCCAAATAGCGGGAGGGCCGGGGGATGAGCAGTTCTTC.

J is TRBJ1-2 and V is TRBV28, with 8 bases that match TRBD1. Losses at the gene ends were 5 bases for V and 8 bases for J; bases not matched to a gene: 10. Germline CDR1 reads MDHEN; CDR2 reads SYDVKM. The length of the CDR3 is 14 residues. As DNA, the CDR3 is TGTGCCAGCAGTCTACCACAGGGGGTGGGGGGCTACACCTTC. Protein: CASSLPQGVGGYTF.

The J gene is TRBJ2-1, the V gene TRBV25-1; TRBD2 matches at 7 bases. After removal of 3 bases from V and 15 bases from J, the junction contained 11 bases not matched to a gene. Germline V gene lookup returns CDR1 MGHDK and CDR2 SYGVNS. This CDR3 comprises 13 residues. CDR3 sequence: CASSDSPAGMVFF. The CDR3 nucleotides are TGTGCCAGCAGTGATTCCCCAGCGGGGATGGTGTTCTTC.

About this clonotype: The junction departs from germline at one end; a sequencing error may be responsible. CDR3 sequence: CASGHGEFRGSETQYF. The DNA of the CDR3 is TGTGCCAGCGGCCATGGGGAGTTTCGCGGGAGCGAGACCCAGTACTTC. The rearrangement uses TRBV4-2 and TRBJ2-5, with TRBD2 matching over 7 bases. In germline, CDR1 is LGHNA, CDR2 YNFKEQ. The CDR3 has 16 amino acids.

With regard to this clonotype: A junction boundary mismatches the germline segment, possibly from a read error. This rearrangement joins TRBV5-1 to TRBJ2-3, with D perhaps TRBD1 or TRBD2 (5 bases each). Germline CDR1 is SGHRS and CDR2 is YFSETQ. This CDR3 comprises 15 residues. CDR3 nucleotides: TGCGCCGGCAGCTTGGAGGCAGGGAGAGGAGATACGCAGTATTTT. Encoded protein: CAGSLEAGRGDTQYF.

There are a few counts of this clonotype. The J gene is TRBJ1-5, the V gene TRBV11-2, with D hard to call. Germline V gives CDR1 SGHAT, CDR2 FQNNGV. The CDR3 is 13 residues long. V lost 5 bases, J lost 7 bases, and 12 bases lay in between. The CDR3 coding sequence is TGTGCCAGCAGCCTGGGTCCCGAACAGCCCCAGCATTTT. Translation: CASSLGPEQPQHF.

With regard to this clonotype: Likely a read error: the CDR3 ends without its conserved phenylalanine or tryptophan. The chain links TRBV5-1 to TRBJ2-5; 7 positions agree with TRBD2. V gave up 2 bases and J gave up 5 bases; unmatched junction bases: 6. This CDR3 spans 14 amino acids. Germline V gene lookup returns CDR1 SGHRS and CDR2 YFSETQ. CDR3 sequence reads: CASSFGLGGETQYS. DNA of the CDR3: TGCGCCAGCAGCTTTGGACTCGGGGGGGAGACCCAGTACTCC.